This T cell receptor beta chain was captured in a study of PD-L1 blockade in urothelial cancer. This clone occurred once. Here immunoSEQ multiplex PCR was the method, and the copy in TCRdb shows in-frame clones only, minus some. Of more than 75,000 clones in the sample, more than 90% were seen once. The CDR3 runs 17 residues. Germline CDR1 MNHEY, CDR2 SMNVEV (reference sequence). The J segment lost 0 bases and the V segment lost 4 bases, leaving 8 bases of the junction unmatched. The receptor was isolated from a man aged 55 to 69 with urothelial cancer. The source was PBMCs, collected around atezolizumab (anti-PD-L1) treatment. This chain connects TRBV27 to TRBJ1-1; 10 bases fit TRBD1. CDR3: CASSSRRTGGVNTEAFF. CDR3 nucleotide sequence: TGTGCCAGCAGTTCCCGCCGGACAGGGGGGGTGAACACTGAAGCTTTCTTT.